One T cell receptor (beta chain) is described in this entry. As yet, its antigen is unknown. V gave up 8 bases and J gave up 5 bases; unmatched junction bases: 13. Germline V gene lookup returns CDR1 ENHRY and CDR2 SYGVKD. CDR3 length: 16 residues. The data were taken from a study of regulatory T cells in long-lasting Graves disease. Findings of the study overall: Persistent Graves' patients showed less TCR diversity than newly diagnosed ones.

Relying on iRepertoire HTBI primers and Arm-PCR of CDR3 regions, the team built TCR beta libraries. TCRdb ran MiXCR on the multiplex PCR reads and lists one entry per CDR3 protein. In the table there are roughly 470,000 distinct CDR3 sequences, less than 25% of which are singletons. Described time point: persistent/refractory GD, antithyroid drugs over 5 years with positive TRAb. RNA extracted from PBMCs served as the sequencing template. The starting material was peripheral blood mononuclear cells (PBMCs), obtained when the disease was refractory, from a patient treated with antithyroid drugs. This clonotype was sampled from a female donor with Graves disease. This chain joins TRBV10-3 and TRBJ2-5, with 11 bases fitting TRBD2. In DNA, the CDR3 is TGTGCCATCGCCGGACGAAATAGCGGGAGGGAGGAGACCCAGTACTTC. Residues: CAIAGRNSGREETQYF.